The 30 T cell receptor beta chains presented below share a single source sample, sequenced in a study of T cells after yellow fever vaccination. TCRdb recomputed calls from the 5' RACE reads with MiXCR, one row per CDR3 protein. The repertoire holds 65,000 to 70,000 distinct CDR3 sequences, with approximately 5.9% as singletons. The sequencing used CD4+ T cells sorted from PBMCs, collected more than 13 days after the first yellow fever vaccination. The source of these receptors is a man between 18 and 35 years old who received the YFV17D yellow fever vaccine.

The CDR3 spells CASSFPQEAPTQYF. CDR3 DNA: TGTGCCAGCAGCTTTCCCCAGGAGGCCCCTACGCAGTATTTT. This chain uses TRBV7-9 with TRBJ2-3, with a tentative D call TRBD2 (5 bases). Germline CDR1 SEHNR, CDR2 FQNEAQ (reference sequence). The CDR3 length is 14 residues. Trimming removed 3 bases at V and 8 bases at J, with 15 bases between.

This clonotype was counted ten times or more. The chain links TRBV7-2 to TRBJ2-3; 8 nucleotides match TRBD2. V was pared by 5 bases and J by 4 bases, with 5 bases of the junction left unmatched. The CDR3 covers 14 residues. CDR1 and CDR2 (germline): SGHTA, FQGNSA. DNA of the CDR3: TGTGCCAGCAGCGTCGGACTAGCTTCAGATACGCAGTATTTT. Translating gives CASSVGLASDTQYF.

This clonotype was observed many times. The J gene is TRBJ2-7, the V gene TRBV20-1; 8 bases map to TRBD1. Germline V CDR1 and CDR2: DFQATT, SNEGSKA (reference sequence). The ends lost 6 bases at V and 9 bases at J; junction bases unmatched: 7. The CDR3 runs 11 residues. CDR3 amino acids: CSAGQGLGQYV. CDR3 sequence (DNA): TGCAGTGCCGGACAGGGCCTCGGGCAGTACGTC.

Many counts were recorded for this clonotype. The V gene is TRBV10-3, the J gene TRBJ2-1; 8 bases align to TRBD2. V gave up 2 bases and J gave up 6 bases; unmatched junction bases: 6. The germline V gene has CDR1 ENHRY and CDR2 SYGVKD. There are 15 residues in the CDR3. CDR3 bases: TGTGCCATCAGTGAGACCCCCGGGGGGGTCAATGAGCAGTTCTTC. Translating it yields CAISETPGGVNEQFF.

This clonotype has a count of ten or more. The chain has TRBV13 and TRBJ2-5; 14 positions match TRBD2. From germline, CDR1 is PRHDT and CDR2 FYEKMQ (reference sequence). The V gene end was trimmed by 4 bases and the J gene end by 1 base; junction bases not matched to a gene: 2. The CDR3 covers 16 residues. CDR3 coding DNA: TGTGCCAGCAGCTCGGGACTAGCGGGGGCCCAAGAGACCCAGTACTTC. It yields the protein CASSSGLAGAQETQYF.

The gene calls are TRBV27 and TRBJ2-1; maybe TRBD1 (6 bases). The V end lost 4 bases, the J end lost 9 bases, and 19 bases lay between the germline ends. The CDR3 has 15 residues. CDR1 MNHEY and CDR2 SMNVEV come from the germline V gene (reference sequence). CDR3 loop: CASSYRDTGHVEQFF. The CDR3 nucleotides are TGTGCCAGCAGTTACCGGGACACCGGGCATGTTGAGCAGTTCTTC.

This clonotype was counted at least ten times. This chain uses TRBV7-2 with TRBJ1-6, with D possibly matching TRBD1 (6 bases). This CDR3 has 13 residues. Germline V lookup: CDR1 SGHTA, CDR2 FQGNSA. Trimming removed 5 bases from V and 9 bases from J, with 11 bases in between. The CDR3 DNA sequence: TGTGCCAGCAGCAACAGGGTGTCTTCACCCCTCCACTTT. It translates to CASSNRVSSPLHF.

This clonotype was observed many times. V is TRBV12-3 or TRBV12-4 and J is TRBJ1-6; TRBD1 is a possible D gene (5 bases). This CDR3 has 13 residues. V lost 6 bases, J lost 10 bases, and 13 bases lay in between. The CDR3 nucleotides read TGTGCCAGCAGGAGGCAGGGTTGGTCACCCCTCCACTTT. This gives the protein CASRRQGWSPLHF.

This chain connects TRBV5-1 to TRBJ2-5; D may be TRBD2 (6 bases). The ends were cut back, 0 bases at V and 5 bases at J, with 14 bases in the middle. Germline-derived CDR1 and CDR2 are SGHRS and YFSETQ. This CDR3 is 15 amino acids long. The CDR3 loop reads CASSLGPGGLETQYF. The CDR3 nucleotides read TGCGCCAGCAGCTTGGGACCCGGGGGATTGGAGACCCAGTACTTC.

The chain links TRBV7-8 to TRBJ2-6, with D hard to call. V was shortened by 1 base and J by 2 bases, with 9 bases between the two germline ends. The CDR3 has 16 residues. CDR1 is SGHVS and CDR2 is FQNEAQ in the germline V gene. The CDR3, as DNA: TGTGCCAGCAGCTTAGTACCGTACCCTGGGGCCAACGTCCTGACTTTC. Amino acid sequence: CASSLVPYPGANVLTF. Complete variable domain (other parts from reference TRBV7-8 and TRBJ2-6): GAGVSQSPRYKVAKRGQDVALRCDPISGHVSLFWYQQALGQGPEFLTYFQNEAQLDKSGLPSDRFFAERPEGSVSTLKIQRTQQEDSAVYLCASSLVPYPGANVLTFGAGSRLTVL.

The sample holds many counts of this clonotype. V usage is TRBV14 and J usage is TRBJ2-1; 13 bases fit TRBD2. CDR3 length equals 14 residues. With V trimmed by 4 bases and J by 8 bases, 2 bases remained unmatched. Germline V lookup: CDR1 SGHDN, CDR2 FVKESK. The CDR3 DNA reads TGTGCCAGCAGCCGACTAGCGGGGGGTCATGAGCAGTTCTTC. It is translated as CASSRLAGGHEQFF.

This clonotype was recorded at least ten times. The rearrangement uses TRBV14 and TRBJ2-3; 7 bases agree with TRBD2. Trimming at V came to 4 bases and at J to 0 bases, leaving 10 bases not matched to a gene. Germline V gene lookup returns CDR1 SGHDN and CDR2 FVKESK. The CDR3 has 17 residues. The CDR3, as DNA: TGTGCCAGCAGCCGTCGAATCGGCGGGGGTAGCACAGATACGCAGTATTTT. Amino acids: CASSRRIGGGSTDTQYF.

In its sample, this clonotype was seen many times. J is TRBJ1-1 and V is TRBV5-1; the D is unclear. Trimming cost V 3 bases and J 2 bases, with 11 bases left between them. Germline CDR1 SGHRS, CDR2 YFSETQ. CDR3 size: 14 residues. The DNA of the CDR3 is TGCGCCAGCAGCTCCCAGACACCAAACACTGAAGCTTTCTTT. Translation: CASSSQTPNTEAFF.

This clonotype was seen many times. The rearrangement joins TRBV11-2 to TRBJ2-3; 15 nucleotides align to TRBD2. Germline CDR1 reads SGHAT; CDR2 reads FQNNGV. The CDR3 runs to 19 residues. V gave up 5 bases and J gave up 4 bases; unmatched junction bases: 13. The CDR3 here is CASSRPTGLAGGPADTQYF. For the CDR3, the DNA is TGTGCCAGCAGCAGGCCGACCGGACTAGCGGGGGGGCCGGCAGATACGCAGTATTTT.

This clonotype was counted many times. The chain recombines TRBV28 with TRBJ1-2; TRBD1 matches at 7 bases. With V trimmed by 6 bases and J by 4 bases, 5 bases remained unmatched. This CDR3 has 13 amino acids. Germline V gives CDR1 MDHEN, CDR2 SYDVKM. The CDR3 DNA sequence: TGTGCCAGCAGGCCGGGACAGACCTATGGCTACACCTTC. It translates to CASRPGQTYGYTF.

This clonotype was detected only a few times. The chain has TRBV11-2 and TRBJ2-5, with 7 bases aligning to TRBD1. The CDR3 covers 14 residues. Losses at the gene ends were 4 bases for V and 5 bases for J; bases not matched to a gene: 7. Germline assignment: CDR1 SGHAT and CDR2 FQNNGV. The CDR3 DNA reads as TGTGCCAGCAGCTGGGAGACAGGGTGGGAGACCCAGTACTTC. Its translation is CASSWETGWETQYF.

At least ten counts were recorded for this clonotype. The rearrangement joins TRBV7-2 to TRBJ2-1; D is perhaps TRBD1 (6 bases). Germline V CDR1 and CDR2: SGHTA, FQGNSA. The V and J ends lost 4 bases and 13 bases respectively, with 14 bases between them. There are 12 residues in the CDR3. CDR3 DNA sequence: TGTGCCAGCAGCTCCATCGGGACACAACAGTTCTTC. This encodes CASSSIGTQQFF. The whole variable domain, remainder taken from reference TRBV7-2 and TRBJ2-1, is GAGVSQSPSNKVTEKGKDVELRCDPISGHTALYWYRQSLGQGLEFLIYFQGNSAPDKSGLPSDRFSAERTGGSVSTLTIQRTQQEDSAVYLCASSSIGTQQFFGPGTRLTVL.

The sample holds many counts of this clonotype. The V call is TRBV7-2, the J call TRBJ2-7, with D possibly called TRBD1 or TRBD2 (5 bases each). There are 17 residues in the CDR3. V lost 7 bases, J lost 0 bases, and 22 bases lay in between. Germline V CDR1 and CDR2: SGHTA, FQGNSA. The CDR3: CASTTRGAFASSYEQYF. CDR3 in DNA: TGTGCCAGCACCACGAGGGGTGCATTTGCTAGCTCCTACGAGCAGTACTTC.

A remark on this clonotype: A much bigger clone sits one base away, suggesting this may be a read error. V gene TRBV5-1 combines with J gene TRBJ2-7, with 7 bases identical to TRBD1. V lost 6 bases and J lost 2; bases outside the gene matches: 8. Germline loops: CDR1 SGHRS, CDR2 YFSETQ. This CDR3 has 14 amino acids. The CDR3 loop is CASMQGDGAYEQYF. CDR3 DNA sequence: TGCGCCAGCATGCAGGGGGACGGCGCCTACGAGCAGTACTTC.

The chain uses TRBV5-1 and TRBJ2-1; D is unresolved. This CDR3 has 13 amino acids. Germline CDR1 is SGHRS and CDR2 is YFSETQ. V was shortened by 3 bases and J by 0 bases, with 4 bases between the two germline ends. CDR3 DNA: TGCGCCAGCAGCTGCGGCTCCTACAATGAGCAGTTCTTC. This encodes CASSCGSYNEQFF.

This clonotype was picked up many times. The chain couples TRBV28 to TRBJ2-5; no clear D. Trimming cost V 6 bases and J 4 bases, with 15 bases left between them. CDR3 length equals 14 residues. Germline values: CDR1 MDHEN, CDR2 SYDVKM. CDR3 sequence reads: CASSSNVRLETQYF. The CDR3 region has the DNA TGTGCCAGCAGCTCCAACGTAAGGTTAGAGACCCAGTACTTC.

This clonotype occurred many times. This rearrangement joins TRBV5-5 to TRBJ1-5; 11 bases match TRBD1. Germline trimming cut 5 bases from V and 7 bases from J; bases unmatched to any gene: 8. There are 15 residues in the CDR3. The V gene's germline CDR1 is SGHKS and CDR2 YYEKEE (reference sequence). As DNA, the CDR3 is TGTGCCAGCAGGTCGGACAGGGGGCCGGGGCAGCCCCAGCATTTT. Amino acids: CASRSDRGPGQPQHF.

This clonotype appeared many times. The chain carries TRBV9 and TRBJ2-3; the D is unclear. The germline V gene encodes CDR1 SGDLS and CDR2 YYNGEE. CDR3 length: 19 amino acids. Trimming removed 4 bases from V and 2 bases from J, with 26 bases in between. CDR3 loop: CASSPSPIPLGAPTDTQYF. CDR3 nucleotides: TGTGCCAGCAGCCCCAGTCCCATACCCCTCGGTGCGCCCACAGATACGCAGTATTTT. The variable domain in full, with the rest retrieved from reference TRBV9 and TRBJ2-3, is DSGVTQTPKHLITATGQRVTLRCSPRSGDLSVYWYQQSLDQGLQFLIQYYNGEERAKGNILERFSAQQFPDLHSELNLSSLELGDSALYFCASSPSPIPLGAPTDTQYFGPGTRLTVL.

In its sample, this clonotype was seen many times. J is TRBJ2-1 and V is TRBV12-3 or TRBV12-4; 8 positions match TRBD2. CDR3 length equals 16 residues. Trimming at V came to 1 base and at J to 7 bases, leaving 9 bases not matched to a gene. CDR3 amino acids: CASSLGPRGGPNEQFF. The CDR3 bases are TGTGCCAGCAGTTTAGGCCCCCGCGGGGGGCCGAATGAGCAGTTCTTC.

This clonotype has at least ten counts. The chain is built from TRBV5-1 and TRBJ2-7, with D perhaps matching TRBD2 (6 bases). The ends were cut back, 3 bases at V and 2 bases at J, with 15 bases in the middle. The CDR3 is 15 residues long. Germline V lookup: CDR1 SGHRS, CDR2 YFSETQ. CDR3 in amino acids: CASSSVGEAPYEQYF. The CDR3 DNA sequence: TGCGCCAGCAGCTCCGTTGGGGAGGCCCCCTACGAGCAGTACTTC.

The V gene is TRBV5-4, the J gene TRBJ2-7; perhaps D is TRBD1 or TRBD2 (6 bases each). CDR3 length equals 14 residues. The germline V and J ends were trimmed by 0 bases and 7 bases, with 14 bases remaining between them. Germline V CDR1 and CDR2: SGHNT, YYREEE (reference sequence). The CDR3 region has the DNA TGTGCCAGCAGCTTGGCCCCGGGGGCAGGTGAGCAGTACGTC. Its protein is CASSLAPGAGEQYV.

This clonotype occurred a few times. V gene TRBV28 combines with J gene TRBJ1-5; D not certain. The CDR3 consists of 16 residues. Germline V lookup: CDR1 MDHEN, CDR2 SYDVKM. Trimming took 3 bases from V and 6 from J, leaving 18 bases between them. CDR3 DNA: TGTGCCAGCAGTTTCTTCGTGTTGAGGTCCCGTCAGCCCCAGCATTTT. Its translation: CASSFFVLRSRQPQHF.

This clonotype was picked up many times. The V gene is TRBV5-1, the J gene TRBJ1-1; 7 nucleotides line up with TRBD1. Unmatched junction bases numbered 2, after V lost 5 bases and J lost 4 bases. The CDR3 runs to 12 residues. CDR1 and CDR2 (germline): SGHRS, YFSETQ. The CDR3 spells CASRSGGTEAFF. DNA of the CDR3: TGCGCCAGCAGATCAGGGGGCACTGAAGCTTTCTTT.

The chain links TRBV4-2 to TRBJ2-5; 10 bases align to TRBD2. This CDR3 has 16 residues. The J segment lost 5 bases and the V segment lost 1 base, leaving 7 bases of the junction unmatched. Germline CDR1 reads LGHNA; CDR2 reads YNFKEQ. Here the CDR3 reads CASSQGSSGGIETQYF. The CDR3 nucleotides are TGTGCCAGCAGCCAAGGGAGTAGCGGGGGGATTGAGACCCAGTACTTC.

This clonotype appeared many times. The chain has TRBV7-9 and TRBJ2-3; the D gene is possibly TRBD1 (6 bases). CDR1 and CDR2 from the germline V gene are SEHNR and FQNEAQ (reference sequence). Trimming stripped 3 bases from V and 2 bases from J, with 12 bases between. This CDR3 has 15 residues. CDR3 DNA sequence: TGTGCCAGCAGCTTTAGGCAGGGGAACACAGATACGCAGTATTTT. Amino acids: CASSFRQGNTDTQYF.